The clone carrying this TCR beta chain was picked up many times. The antigen remains unidentified. The sample belongs to a study of metastatic and nonmetastatic thyroid tumors. The wider study: Where malignant and benign thyroid patients were concerned, repertoires were compared across blood and tumor or nodule tissue. Study conclusions and caveats: As reported, TCR beta diversity in blood and tumor was significantly higher in malignant thyroid tumors than in benign nodules.

Patients underwent thyroid surgery, and none had received any treatment before it. Original processing notes: CDR3 was compared across clinicopathological groups, and the resulting differences were used to build a distant-metastasis classifier for papillary thyroid cancer. TCRdb re-analyzed the PCR reads through MiXCR. TCRdb, rather than the study authors, made the V and J calls. The sample shows just over 40,000 clones, roughly 10% of them seen only once. The receptor was isolated from a female donor with papillary thyroid cancer or a benign thyroid nodule (not recorded which). Some clones in this sample may be carry-over from other donors' samples. Sequenced sample: blood.

CDR3 bases: TGTGCCAGCGGGGAAAACGGAGTGTACCAAGAGACCCAGTACTTC. Translation gives CASGENGVYQETQYF. This chain links TRBV2 with TRBJ2-5; D uncertain. This CDR3 is 15 amino acids long. Trimming took off 8 bases at V and 0 bases at J, with 16 bases between the two ends. CDR1 SNHLY and CDR2 FYNNEI come from the germline V gene.